This TCR beta chain was documented in a study of blood T cell repertoires in COVID-19. Profiling relied on immunoSEQ multiplex PCR, and the TCRdb table lists in-frame clones only, not all of them. The sample holds 45,000 to 60,000 clones, 82% seen once. After removal of 2 bases from V and 5 bases from J, the junction contained 9 bases not matched to a gene. Germline V gene sequence: CDR1 KGHSH, CDR2 LQKENI. The CDR3 is 15 amino acids. Sequencing was done on a sample of peripheral blood. The TCR was taken from a human donor with acute or convalescent COVID-19. The donor label of this sample is uncertain. The chain has TRBV18 and TRBJ2-7; 7 bases map to TRBD1. CDR3 sequence (DNA): TGTGCCAGCTCACCAATTCAGACAGGGAGAGACGAGCAGTACTTC. Translating it yields CASSPIQTGRDEQYF.